This T cell receptor beta chain was sequenced in a study of blood T cell repertoires in COVID-19. As for the study in general: Sites across the United States, Italy and Spain contributed samples from acute and convalescent COVID-19. PBMCs, B-cell-depleted T cells, or T cells provided the cDNA or gDNA that made up the material.

Germline assignment: CDR1 SQVTM and CDR2 ANQGSEA. The CDR3 runs 14 residues. V was pared by 4 bases and J by 8 bases, with 7 bases of the junction left unmatched. The authors' processing: Scientists estimated how many nucleated cells there were by amplifying reference gene primers. Here immunoSEQ multiplex PCR was the method, and the copy in TCRdb shows in-frame clones only, minus some. From that table come the V and J calls and clone size; the DNA was used to work out D and trimming. The sample comprises roughly 34,000 clones, roughly 89% of which are singletons, and under 2% rests with the top ten.

This sequence was found in a man in his sixties with active COVID-19. J is TRBJ2-1 and V is TRBV29-1; TRBD1 matches at 11 bases. Sequencing was carried out using peripheral blood. For the CDR3, the DNA is TGCAGCGTTGGAGGGACAGGGGGTGCAGATGAGCAGTTCTTC. Protein sequence: CSVGGTGGADEQFF.